This T cell receptor (beta chain) is from a study of CD8+CD57+ T cells in acquired aplastic anemia listed by TCRdb under 2018. For the wider study: A mean of 3.2 ug of DNA, ranging from about 0.2 to 27.4 ug, was extracted from sorted CD4+ and CD8+ cells. A CD8+CD57+ expansion meant a frequency higher than the mean frequency seen in healthy subjects.

V is clipped by 0 bases and J by 7 bases, and the sequence between their germline boundaries is 13 bases long. The germline V gene provides CDR1 MGHDK and CDR2 SYGVNS. The cysteine opens and the phenylalanine closes a CDR3 of 16 amino acids. Only the CDR3 part of the read is kept: 48 bases, read in frame from the first base. Overall results and qualifications from the work: Around 30 CD8+ CDR3 sequences were shared between patients and controls but appeared highly expressed in patients and within their immunodominant clones. No significant difference in CD8+ Simpson's diversity was found between patients and healthy controls (P=0.060).

Flow cytometry had shown CD8+CD57+ cell expansion in the patients selected for sequencing. Every patient had severe acquired aplastic anemia, diagnosed using the International Study of Aplastic Anemia and Agranulocytosis and Camitta criteria. No therapy had been received by the patients at the time of blood sampling. In the study, sorted CD4+ and CD8+ blood T cells from patients with severe aplastic anemia and from healthy subjects underwent deep sequencing of TCR repertoires. In the USA, patient enrollment took place under clinicaltrials.gov protocols 00001620, 01623167, 00001397, 00071045, 00081523 and 00961064. Ficoll-Paque density gradient centrifugation was used to isolate peripheral blood mononuclear cells. CD4+ and CD8+ T cells were sorted by FACS or magnetic beads before DNA extraction. Genomic DNA served as template for TCR beta VDJ combination and CDR3 sequence profiling. TCR repertoire sequencing was run on an Illumina HiSeq 2000. As for the authors' bioinformatics: Repertoire assessment relied on Simpson's diversity index, CDR3 size and DJ length profiles, and TRBV/TRBJ rearrangement plots. The most abundant DNA sequence in the deep sequencing data was taken as the immunodominant clone. CDR3 amino acid sequences were checked for sharing between subjects and were compared against published repertoires and the VDJdb database. The public reads were reanalyzed by TCRdb: fastp trimming at Q25, MiXCR alignment, in-frame beta chains only. Every CDR3 protein is listed once, alongside the most common genes and DNA of its rows. TCRdb's processing, not the authors', yielded these V and J calls. The sample includes around 160,000 distinct CDR3 sequences, with roughly 48% observed a single time. Of the sample, 2.5% to 3% falls within the top ten clones.

As to this clonotype: Which antigen it targets is not known. The record has no base qualities; no much larger clone is one base away.

The sample taken for sequencing was sorted CD4+, CD8+, or CD8+CD57+ T cells (not recorded which) from PBMCs. The origin of this receptor is a human donor with aplastic anemia. The chain is made from TRBV25-1 and TRBJ1-6; TRBD1 is possibly the D segment (5 matching bases). CDR3 protein: CASSEYQGRLNSPLHF. The sequence in DNA is TGTGCCAGCAGTGAATATCAGGGACGGCTAAATTCACCCCTCCACTTT.